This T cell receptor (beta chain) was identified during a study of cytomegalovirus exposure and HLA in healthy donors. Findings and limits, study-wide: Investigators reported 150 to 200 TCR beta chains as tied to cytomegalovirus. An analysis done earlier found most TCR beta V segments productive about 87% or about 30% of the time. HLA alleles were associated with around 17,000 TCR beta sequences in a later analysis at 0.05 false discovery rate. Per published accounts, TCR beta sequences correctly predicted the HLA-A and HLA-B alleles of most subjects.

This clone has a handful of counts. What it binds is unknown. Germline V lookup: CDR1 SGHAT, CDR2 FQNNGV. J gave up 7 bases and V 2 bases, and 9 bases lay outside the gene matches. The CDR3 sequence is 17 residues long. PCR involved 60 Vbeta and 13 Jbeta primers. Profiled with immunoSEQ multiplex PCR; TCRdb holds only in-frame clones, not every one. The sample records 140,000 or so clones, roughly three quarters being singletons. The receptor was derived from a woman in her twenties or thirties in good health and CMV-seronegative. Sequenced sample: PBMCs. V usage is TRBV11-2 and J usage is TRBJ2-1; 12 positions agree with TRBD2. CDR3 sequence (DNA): TGTGCCAGCAGCTTAACCCAACTAGCGGGAGGCGGGAATGAGCAGTTCTTC. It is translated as CASSLTQLAGGGNEQFF.